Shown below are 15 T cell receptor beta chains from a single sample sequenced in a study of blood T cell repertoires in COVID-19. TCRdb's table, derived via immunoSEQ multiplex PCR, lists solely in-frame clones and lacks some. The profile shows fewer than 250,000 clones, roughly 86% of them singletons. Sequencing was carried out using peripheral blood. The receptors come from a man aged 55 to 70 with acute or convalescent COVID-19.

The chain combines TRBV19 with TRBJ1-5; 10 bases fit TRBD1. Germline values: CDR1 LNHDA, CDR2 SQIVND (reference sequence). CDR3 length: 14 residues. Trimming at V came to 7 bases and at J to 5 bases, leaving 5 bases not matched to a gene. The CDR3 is CASKPTGGDQPQHF. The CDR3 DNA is TGTGCCAGTAAGCCGACAGGGGGCGATCAGCCCCAGCATTTT.

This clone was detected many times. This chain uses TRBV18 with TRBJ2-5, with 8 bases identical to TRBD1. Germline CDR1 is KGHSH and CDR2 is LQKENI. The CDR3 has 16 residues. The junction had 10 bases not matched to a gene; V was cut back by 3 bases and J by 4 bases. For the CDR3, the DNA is TGTGCCAGCTCACCGGCCGGGACAGGTTTAGGAGAGACCCAGTACTTC. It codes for CASSPAGTGLGETQYF.

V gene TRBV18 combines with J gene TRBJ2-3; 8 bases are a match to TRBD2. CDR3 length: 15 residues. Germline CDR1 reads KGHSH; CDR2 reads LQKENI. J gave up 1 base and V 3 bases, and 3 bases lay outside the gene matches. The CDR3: CASSPRGDRTDTQYF. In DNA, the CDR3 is TGTGCCAGCTCACCGCGGGGGGACCGCACAGATACGCAGTATTTT.

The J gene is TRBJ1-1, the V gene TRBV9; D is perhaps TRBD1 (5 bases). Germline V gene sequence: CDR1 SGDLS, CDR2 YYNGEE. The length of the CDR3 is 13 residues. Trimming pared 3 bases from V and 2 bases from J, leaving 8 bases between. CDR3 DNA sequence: TGTGCCAGCAGCGGCGACAGAAACACTGAAGCTTTCTTT. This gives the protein CASSGDRNTEAFF.

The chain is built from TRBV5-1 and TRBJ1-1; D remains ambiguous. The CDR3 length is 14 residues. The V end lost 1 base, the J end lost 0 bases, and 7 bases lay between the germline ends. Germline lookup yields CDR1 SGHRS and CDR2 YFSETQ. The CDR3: CASSLWQMNTEAFF. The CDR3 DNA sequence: TGCGCCAGCAGCTTGTGGCAGATGAACACTGAAGCTTTCTTT.

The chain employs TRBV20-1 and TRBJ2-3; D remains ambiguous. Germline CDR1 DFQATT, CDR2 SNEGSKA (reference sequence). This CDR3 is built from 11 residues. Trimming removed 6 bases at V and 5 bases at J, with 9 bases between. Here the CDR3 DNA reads TGCAGTGCCCCCAGAGGAGATACGCAGTATTTT. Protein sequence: CSAPRGDTQYF.

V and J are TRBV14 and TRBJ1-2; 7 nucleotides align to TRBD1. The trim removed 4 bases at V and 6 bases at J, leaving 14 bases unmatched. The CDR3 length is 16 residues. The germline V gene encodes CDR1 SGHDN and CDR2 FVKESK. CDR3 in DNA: TGTGCCAGCAGCCGCCCTACAGGGGTTGTTTTGGATGGCTACACCTTC. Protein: CASSRPTGVVLDGYTF.

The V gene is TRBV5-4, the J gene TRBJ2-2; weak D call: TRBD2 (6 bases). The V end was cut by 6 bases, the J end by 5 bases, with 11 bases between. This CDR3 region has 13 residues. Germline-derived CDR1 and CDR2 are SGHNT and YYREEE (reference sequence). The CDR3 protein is CASKLAGTGELFF. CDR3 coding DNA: TGTGCCAGCAAACTGGCGGGGACCGGGGAGCTGTTTTTT.

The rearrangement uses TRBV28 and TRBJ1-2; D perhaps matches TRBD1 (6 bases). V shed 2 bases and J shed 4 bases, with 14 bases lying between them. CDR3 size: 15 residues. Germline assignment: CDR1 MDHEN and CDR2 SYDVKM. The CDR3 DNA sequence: TGTGCCAGCAGTTTAGTGGCGGGGGGCCTCTATGGCTACACCTTC. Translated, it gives CASSLVAGGLYGYTF.

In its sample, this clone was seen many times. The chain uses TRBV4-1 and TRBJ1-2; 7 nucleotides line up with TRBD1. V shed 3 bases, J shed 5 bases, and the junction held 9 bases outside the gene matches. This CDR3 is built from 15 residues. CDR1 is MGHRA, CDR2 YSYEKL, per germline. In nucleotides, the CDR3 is TGCGCCAGCAGCCATGATCAGGGGGGCATTTATGGCTACACCTTC. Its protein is CASSHDQGGIYGYTF.

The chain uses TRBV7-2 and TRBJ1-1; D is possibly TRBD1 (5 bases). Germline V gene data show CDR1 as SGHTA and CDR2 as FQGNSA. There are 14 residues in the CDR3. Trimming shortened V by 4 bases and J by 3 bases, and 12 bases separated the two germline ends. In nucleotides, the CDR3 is TGTGCCAGCAGCTCCCCAGGGCGTTACACTGAAGCTTTCTTT. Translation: CASSSPGRYTEAFF.

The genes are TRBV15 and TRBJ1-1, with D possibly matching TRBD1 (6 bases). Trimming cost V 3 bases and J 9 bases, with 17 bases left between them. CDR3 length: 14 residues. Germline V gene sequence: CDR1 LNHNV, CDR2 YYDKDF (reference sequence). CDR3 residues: CATSRLRDKRKAFF. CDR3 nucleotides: TGTGCCACCAGCAGGCTACGGGACAAGCGAAAAGCTTTCTTT.

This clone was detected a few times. The CDR3 protein is CASVPGVNQPQHF. The CDR3 bases are TGTGCCAGCGTCCCGGGGGTTAATCAGCCCCAGCATTTT. The chain employs TRBV5-6 and TRBJ1-5, with D perhaps TRBD1 (5 bases). V was trimmed by 7 bases and J by 4 bases, leaving 12 bases between them. This CDR3 is 13 amino acids long. Germline values: CDR1 SGHDT, CDR2 YYEEEE. Full variable domain (missing parts from reference TRBV5-6 and TRBJ1-5): DAGVTQSPTHLIKTRGQQVTLRCSPKSGHDTVSWYQQALGQGPQFIFQYYEEEERQRGNFPDRFSGHQFPNYSSELNVNALLLGDSALYLCASVPGVNQPQHFGDGTRLSIL.

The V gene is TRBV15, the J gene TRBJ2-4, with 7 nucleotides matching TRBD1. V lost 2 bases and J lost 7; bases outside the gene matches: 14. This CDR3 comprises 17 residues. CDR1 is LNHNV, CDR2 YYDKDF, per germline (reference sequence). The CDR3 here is CATSRHGNRGMGNIQYF. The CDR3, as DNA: TGTGCCACCAGCAGACACGGGAACAGGGGCATGGGGAACATTCAGTACTTC.

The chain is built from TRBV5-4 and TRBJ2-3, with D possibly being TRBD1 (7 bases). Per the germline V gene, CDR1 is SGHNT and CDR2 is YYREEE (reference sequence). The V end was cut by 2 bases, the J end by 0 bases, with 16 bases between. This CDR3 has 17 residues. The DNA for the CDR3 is TGTGCCAGCAGCTTTAGATCAGGGGGGACTAGCACAGATACGCAGTATTTT. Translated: CASSFRSGGTSTDTQYF.